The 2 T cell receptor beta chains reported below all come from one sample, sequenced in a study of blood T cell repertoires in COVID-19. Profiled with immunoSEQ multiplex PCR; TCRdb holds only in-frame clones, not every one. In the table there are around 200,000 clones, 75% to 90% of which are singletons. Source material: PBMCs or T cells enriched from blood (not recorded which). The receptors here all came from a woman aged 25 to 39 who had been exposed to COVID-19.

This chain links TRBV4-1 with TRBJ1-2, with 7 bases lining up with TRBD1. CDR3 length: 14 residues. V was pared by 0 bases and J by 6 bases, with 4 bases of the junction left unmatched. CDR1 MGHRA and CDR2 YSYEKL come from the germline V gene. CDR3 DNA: TGCGCCAGCAGCCAAGATCCCACAGGGGATGGCTACACCTTC. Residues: CASSQDPTGDGYTF.

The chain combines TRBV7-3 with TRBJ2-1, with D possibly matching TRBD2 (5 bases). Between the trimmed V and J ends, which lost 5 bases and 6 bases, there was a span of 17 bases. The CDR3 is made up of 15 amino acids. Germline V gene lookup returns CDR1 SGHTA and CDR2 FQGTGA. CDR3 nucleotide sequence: TGTGCCAGCAGCAGCCTTGGGCTAGCAGGCAATGAGCAGTTCTTC. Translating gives CASSSLGLAGNEQFF.